This T cell receptor (beta chain) emerged from a study of T-cell memory formation after mild COVID-19. Study observations and caveats: Among clones peaking at day 37 in the second wave, SARS-CoV-2 specificity remained unconfirmed.

This clonotype was found a few times. The antigen remains unidentified. MiXCR was run by TCRdb on the 5' RACE reads, yielding one entry per CDR3 protein. The repertoire holds fewer than 250,000 distinct CDR3 sequences, about 11% seen once, with less than 4% in the top ten. The ends were cut back, 3 bases at V and 0 bases at J, with 18 bases in the middle. This CDR3 is built from 16 residues. Germline V gene data show CDR1 as DFQATT and CDR2 as SNEGSKA (reference sequence). Sequenced sample: PBMCs or a T cell subset sorted from them (not recorded which). The sequence was collected from a man between 18 and 29 years old who had mild COVID-19 (a few samples of this study predate the infection). Cell type and time point are not known. The V and J genes are TRBV20-1 and TRBJ2-7; D is uncertain. The CDR3 nucleotides read TGCAGTGCTAGCGCTAGGCCGTACACCCGCTCCTACGAGCAGTACTTC. Translated: CSASARPYTRSYEQYF.